This T cell receptor beta chain was captured by sequencing in a study of T cell responses to AZD1222 COVID-19 vaccine. Whole-study results and caveats: Targeting of unmutated variant regions was reportedly seen in nearly half of spike-specific TCRs. In a largely white British group with more females than males, clonal diversity was possibly underestimated. Seropositive at baseline were only a handful of AZD1222 recipients.

Produced via immunoSEQ multiplex PCR; TCRdb's table is partial and in-frame only. This table holds roughly 58,000 clones, 75% to 90% found once. Of note for this clone: Its target is not known.

Germline assignment: CDR1 SGHAT and CDR2 FQNNGV. V was cut by 5 bases and J by 9 bases, with 16 bases left in between. The CDR3 sequence is 13 residues long. Second-dose intervals of approximately 4 or approximately 12 weeks were pooled. V usage is TRBV11-2 and J usage is TRBJ2-5; D possibly matches TRBD1 or TRBD2 (6 bases each). This clonotype was sampled from an adult who received the AZD1222 COVID-19 vaccine. The sequences come from peripheral blood, collected 28 days after the second AZD1222 dose. CDR3 sequence (DNA): TGTGCCAGCAGCCAGGGGACTCTTGAGGCCCAGTACTTC. It specifies CASSQGTLEAQYF.